This T cell receptor (beta chain) originates from a study of blood T cell repertoires in COVID-19. On the study more broadly: Samples of COVID-19 (acute and convalescent) were obtained from the United States, Italy and Spain. T cells, B-cell-depleted T cells, or PBMCs supplied cDNA or gDNA.

Per the original methods: Amplification of reference gene primers provided the estimated nucleated cell counts. Assay: immunoSEQ multiplex PCR; the TCRdb copy retains only in-frame clones and omits some. V, J and clone size derive from that table, while D and trimming were established from the DNA sequence. The sample lists 250,000 or so clones; 88% were seen once. Germline assignment: CDR1 MGHDK and CDR2 SYGVNS. The CDR3 extends over 15 amino acids. The V end lost 4 bases, the J end lost 5 bases, and 14 bases lay between the germline ends. Sequenced sample: peripheral blood. This clonotype was sampled from a woman aged 25 to 39 with acute or convalescent COVID-19. The gene calls are TRBV25-1 and TRBJ2-2, with D possibly matching TRBD2 (6 bases). In nucleotides, the CDR3 is TGTGCCAGCAGTGTTACGGGAGTAAAGACCGGGGAGCTGTTTTTT. This gives the protein CASSVTGVKTGELFF.